This T cell receptor (beta chain) emerged from a study of cytomegalovirus exposure and HLA in healthy donors. Turning to the study itself: Roughly 180 million T cells yielded more than 95 million unique TCR beta sequences, as an earlier analysis found. Study results and limitations: Analyzed later, association rates of TCRs varied across HLA loci, with DRB1 most and HLA-C fewest. TCR beta V- and J-gene trimming was later associated with a missense DCLRE1C variant.

The CDR3 length is 12 residues. Germline V gives CDR1 SQVTM, CDR2 ANQGSEA. As regards this clone: Its antigen remains unidentified.

In the PCR, 60 Vbeta and 13 Jbeta primers were used. As handled by the study authors: Approximately 12 million of 80 million or so unique TCR beta chains were shared, per a later count. Profiled with immunoSEQ multiplex PCR; TCRdb holds only in-frame clones, not every one. For V, J and clone size, that table is used; D and trimming come from the DNA. The sample lists approximately 150,000 clones, roughly 89% seen once, with 0.85% to 1% in the top ten. The chain has TRBV29-1 and TRBJ2-5; D possibly corresponds to TRBD2 (6 bases). The end of the DNA aligns better with TRBJ2-7, so the J call may be wrong. Sequencing was carried out using PBMCs. This sequence was found in a woman aged 25 to 39 in good health and CMV-seronegative. CDR3 sequence reads: CSVGLESSEQYF. CDR3 DNA sequence: TGCAGCGTTGGACTAGAGTCGTCCGAGCAGTACTTC.